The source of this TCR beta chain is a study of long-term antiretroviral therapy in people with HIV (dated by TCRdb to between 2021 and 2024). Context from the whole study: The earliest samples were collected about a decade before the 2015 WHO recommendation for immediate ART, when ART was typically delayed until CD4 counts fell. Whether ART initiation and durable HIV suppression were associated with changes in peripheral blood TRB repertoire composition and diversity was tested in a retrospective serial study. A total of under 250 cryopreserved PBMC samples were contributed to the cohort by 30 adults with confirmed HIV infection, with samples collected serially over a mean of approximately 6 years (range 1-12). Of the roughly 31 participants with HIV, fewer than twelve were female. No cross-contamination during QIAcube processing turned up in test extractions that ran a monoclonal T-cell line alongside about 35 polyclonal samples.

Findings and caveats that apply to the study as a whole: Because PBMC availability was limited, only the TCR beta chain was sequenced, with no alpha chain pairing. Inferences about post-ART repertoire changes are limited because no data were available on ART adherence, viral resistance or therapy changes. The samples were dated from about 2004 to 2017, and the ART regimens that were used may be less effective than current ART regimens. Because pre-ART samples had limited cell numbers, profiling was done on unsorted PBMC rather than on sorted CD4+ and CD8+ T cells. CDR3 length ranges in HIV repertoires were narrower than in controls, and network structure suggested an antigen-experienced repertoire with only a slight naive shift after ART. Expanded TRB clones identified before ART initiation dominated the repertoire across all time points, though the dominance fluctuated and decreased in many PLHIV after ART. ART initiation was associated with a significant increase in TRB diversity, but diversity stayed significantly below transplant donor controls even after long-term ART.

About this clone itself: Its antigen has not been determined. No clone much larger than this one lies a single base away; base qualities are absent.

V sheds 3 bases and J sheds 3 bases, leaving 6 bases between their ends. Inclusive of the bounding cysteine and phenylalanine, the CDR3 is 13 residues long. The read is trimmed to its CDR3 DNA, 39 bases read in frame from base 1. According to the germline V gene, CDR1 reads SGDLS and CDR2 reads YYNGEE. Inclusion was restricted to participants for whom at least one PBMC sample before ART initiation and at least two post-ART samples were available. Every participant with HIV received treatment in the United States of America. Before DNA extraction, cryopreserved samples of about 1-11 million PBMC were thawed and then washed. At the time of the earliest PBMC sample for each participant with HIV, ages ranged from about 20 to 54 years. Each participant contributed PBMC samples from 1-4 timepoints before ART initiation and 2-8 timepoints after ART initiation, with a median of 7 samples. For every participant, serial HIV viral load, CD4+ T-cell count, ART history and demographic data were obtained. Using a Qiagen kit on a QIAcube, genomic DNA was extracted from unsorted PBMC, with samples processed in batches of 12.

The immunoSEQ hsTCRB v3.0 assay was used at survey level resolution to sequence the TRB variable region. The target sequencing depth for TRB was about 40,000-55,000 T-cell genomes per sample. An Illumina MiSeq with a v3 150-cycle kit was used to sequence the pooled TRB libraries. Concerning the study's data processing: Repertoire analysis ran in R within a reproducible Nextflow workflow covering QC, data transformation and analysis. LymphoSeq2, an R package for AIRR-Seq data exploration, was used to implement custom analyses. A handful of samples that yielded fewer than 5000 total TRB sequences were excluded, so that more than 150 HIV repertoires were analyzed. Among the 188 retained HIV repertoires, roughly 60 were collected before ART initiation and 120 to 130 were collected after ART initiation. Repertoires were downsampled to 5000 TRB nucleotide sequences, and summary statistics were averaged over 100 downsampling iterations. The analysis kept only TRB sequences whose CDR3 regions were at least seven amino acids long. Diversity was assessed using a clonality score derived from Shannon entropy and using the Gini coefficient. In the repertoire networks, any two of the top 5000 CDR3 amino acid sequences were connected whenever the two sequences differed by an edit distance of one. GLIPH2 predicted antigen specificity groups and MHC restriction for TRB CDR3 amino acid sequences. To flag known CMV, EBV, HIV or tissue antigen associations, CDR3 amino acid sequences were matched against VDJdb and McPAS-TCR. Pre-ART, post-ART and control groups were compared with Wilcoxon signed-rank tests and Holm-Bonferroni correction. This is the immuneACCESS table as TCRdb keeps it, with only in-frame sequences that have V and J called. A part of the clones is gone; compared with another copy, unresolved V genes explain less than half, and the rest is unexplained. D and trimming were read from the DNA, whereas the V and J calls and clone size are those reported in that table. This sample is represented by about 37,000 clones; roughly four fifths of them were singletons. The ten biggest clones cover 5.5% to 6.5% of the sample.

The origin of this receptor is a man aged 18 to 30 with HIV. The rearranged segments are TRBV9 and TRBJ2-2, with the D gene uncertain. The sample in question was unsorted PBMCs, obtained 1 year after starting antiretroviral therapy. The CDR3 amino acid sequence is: CASSEYYTGELFF. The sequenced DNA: TGTGCCAGCAGCGAATATTACACCGGGGAGCTGTTTTTT.